The rows below give T cell receptor beta chains drawn from one sample of a study of Ad26.COV2.S vaccination and SARS-CoV-2 variants. The assay was immunoSEQ multiplex PCR, and TCRdb's table has in-frame clones only and misses some. The sample consists of 440,000 or so clones, 80% to 90% of them appearing once. This sample comprised peripheral blood, obtained in a trial of Ad26.COV2.S vaccine versus placebo. These receptors were obtained from a person between 18 and 60 years old who received the Ad26.COV2.S COVID-19 vaccine or a placebo. CDR3s include the opening cysteine and the closing phenylalanine or tryptophan. A D gene is named only where the DNA matches it firmly. Clone size appears in some rows only: once, few, many, or a class for an expanded clone.

d_call: TRBD1; v_call: TRBV2; clone_size: -; j_call: TRBJ1-4; cdr3_nt: TGTGCCAGCGGGTATGGGACAGGGATTAACGAAAAACTGTTTTTT; cdr3_aa: CASGYGTGINEKLFF
d_call: TRBD2; v_call: TRBV5-1; clone_size: few; j_call: TRBJ2-7; cdr3_nt: TGCGCCAGCGCTCTAATTCCGGGACTAGCGGACTACGAGCAGTACTTC; cdr3_aa: CASALIPGLADYEQYF
d_call: TRBD1; v_call: TRBV2; clone_size: -; j_call: TRBJ1-3; cdr3_nt: TGTGCCAGCAGTGGGACAGGACTCATATATTTT; cdr3_aa: CASSGTGLIYF
d_call: TRBD2; v_call: TRBV5-1; clone_size: -; j_call: TRBJ2-5; cdr3_nt: TGCGCCAGCACGAGGGCGGGAGGAGGGGGAGAGACCCAGTACTTC; cdr3_aa: CASTRAGGGGETQYF
d_call: -; v_call: TRBV12-5; clone_size: -; j_call: TRBJ2-5; cdr3_nt: TGTGCTAGTGGTCAGGACCTTGAGCGAGAGACCCAGTACTTC; cdr3_aa: CASGQDLERETQYF
d_call: -; v_call: TRBV4-1; clone_size: -; j_call: TRBJ1-4; cdr3_nt: TGCGCCAGCAGCCAAGGGACAGCAACTAATGAAAAACTGTTTTTT; cdr3_aa: CASSQGTATNEKLFF
d_call: -; v_call: TRBV5-8; clone_size: -; j_call: TRBJ1-2; cdr3_nt: TGTGCCAGCAGCTTTTTCAAGGGTCCCTATGGCTACACCTTC; cdr3_aa: CASSFFKGPYGYTF
d_call: -; v_call: TRBV13; clone_size: once; j_call: TRBJ1-4; cdr3_nt: TGTGCCAGCAGCTTCGGGGGAACTAATGAAAAACTGTTTTTT; cdr3_aa: CASSFGGTNEKLFF
d_call: TRBD1; v_call: TRBV19; clone_size: -; j_call: TRBJ1-2; cdr3_nt: TGTGCCAGTAGTACCGGGACAGCTCTTAACTATGGCTACACCTTC; cdr3_aa: CASSTGTALNYGYTF
d_call: -; v_call: TRBV6-1; clone_size: -; j_call: TRBJ2-5; cdr3_nt: TGTGCCAGCAGTGAAAGAAAACAGTATCGGGAGACCCAGTACTTC; cdr3_aa: CASSERKQYRETQYF
d_call: -; v_call: TRBV12-1; clone_size: once; j_call: TRBJ2-3; cdr3_nt: TGTGCCAGCATCACAGATACGCAGTATTTT; cdr3_aa: CASITDTQYF
d_call: TRBD2; v_call: TRBV18; clone_size: -; j_call: TRBJ2-1; cdr3_nt: TGTGCCAGCTCCCCTAGCGGGAGCTCCTACAATGAGCAGTTCTTC; cdr3_aa: CASSPSGSSYNEQFF
d_call: -; v_call: TRBV10-1; clone_size: -; j_call: TRBJ2-4; cdr3_nt: TGCGCCAGCAGTGAGTCCTCACAGGGCATTCAGTACTTC; cdr3_aa: CASSESSQGIQYF
d_call: -; v_call: TRBV3-1/TRBV3-2; clone_size: -; j_call: TRBJ1-1; cdr3_nt: TGTGCCAGCAGCCAAGTTTCCCGGGCTGAAGCTTTCTTT; cdr3_aa: CASSQVSRAEAFF
d_call: TRBD1; v_call: TRBV27; clone_size: -; j_call: TRBJ2-7; cdr3_nt: TGTGCCAGCAGTGAGGGGGCGTTGTACGAGCAGTACTTC; cdr3_aa: CASSEGALYEQYF
d_call: TRBD2; v_call: TRBV30; clone_size: -; j_call: TRBJ2-7; cdr3_nt: TGTGCCTGGACACCTAGCGGGAGTAACCCCTACGAGCAGTACTTC; cdr3_aa: CAWTPSGSNPYEQYF
d_call: -; v_call: TRBV7-2; clone_size: -; j_call: TRBJ1-2; cdr3_nt: TGTGCCAGCAGCTTAGGCCAGTATTATGGCTACACCTTC; cdr3_aa: CASSLGQYYGYTF
d_call: TRBD1; v_call: TRBV18; clone_size: -; j_call: TRBJ1-6; cdr3_nt: TGTGCCAGCTCACCCGGACAGGGGGATAATTCACCCCTCCACTTT; cdr3_aa: CASSPGQGDNSPLHF
d_call: -; v_call: TRBV3-1/TRBV3-2; clone_size: -; j_call: TRBJ2-7; cdr3_nt: TGTGCCAGCAGCCAAGTCGGAGTGGGCGGTTCTTACGAGCAGTACTTC; cdr3_aa: CASSQVGVGGSYEQYF
d_call: -; v_call: TRBV5-1; clone_size: -; j_call: TRBJ1-2; cdr3_nt: TGCGCCAGCAGCCCCCAGGGCAGTCCCTTGGAGGGCTACACCTTC; cdr3_aa: CASSPQGSPLEGYTF
d_call: TRBD1; v_call: TRBV7-9; clone_size: -; j_call: TRBJ2-7; cdr3_nt: TGTGCCAGCAGCCGGCCGCCAGGGGACAGGGACCACTACGAGCAGTACTTC; cdr3_aa: CASSRPPGDRDHYEQYF
d_call: -; v_call: TRBV30; clone_size: -; j_call: TRBJ2-2; cdr3_nt: TGTGCCTGGATCTACACCGGGGAGCTGTTTTTT; cdr3_aa: CAWIYTGELFF
d_call: -; v_call: TRBV6-6; clone_size: -; j_call: TRBJ2-3; cdr3_nt: TGTGCCAGCAGTTACGGGCAGGGCACAGATACGCAGTATTTT; cdr3_aa: CASSYGQGTDTQYF
d_call: -; v_call: TRBV6-5; clone_size: -; j_call: TRBJ1-4; cdr3_nt: TGTGCCAGCAGTTACTCGGGCAGGGAAGGCGAAAAACTGTTTTTT; cdr3_aa: CASSYSGREGEKLFF
d_call: -; v_call: TRBV3-1/TRBV3-2; clone_size: -; j_call: TRBJ1-2; cdr3_nt: TGTGCCAGCAGCCCACCCAGCGATGGGGTAGTTGGCTACACCTTC; cdr3_aa: CASSPPSDGVVGYTF
d_call: -; v_call: TRBV3-1/TRBV3-2; clone_size: few; j_call: TRBJ1-6; cdr3_nt: TGTGCCAGCAGCCCGCCCGGAGGTCATTCACCCCTCCACTTT; cdr3_aa: CASSPPGGHSPLHF
d_call: -; v_call: TRBV5-1; clone_size: -; j_call: TRBJ2-5; cdr3_nt: TGCGCCAGCAGCTTCCTAGTCCCCCAAGAGACCCAGTACTTC; cdr3_aa: CASSFLVPQETQYF
d_call: TRBD2; v_call: TRBV3-1/TRBV3-2; clone_size: once; j_call: TRBJ2-7; cdr3_nt: TGTGCCAGCAGCCCCCGGACTAGTGGAGCCGAGCAGTACTTC; cdr3_aa: CASSPRTSGAEQYF
d_call: -; v_call: TRBV5-5; clone_size: few; j_call: TRBJ1-5; cdr3_nt: TGTGCCAGCAGCACCGGGACACTCAATCAGCCCCAGCATTTT; cdr3_aa: CASSTGTLNQPQHF
d_call: TRBD1; v_call: TRBV5-8; clone_size: -; j_call: TRBJ2-7; cdr3_nt: TGTGCCAGCAGCCGCCGGGACAGGGACGAGCAGTACTTC; cdr3_aa: CASSRRDRDEQYF
d_call: -; v_call: TRBV7-2; clone_size: -; j_call: TRBJ1-2; cdr3_nt: TGTGCCAGCAGCCCAGCAACAGGGTTAGTGGGCTACACCTTC; cdr3_aa: CASSPATGLVGYTF
d_call: TRBD2; v_call: TRBV27; clone_size: once; j_call: TRBJ2-3; cdr3_nt: TGTGCCAGCAGTCCCCGGCCGGGGGGGCCCACAGATACGCAGTATTTT; cdr3_aa: CASSPRPGGPTDTQYF
d_call: -; v_call: TRBV6-5; clone_size: -; j_call: TRBJ1-1; cdr3_nt: TGTGCCAGCAGTTATTTTCAGGTCGGGACCACTGAAGCTTTCTTT; cdr3_aa: CASSYFQVGTTEAFF
d_call: -; v_call: TRBV19; clone_size: -; j_call: TRBJ2-5; cdr3_nt: TGTGCCAGTAGTGGGCCCCTTGGGAACCAAGAGACCCAGTACTTC; cdr3_aa: CASSGPLGNQETQYF
d_call: -; v_call: TRBV6-5; clone_size: -; j_call: TRBJ1-5; cdr3_nt: TGTGCCAGCAGTTACTCCGGGATTTTCCAGCCCCAGCATTTT; cdr3_aa: CASSYSGIFQPQHF
d_call: -; v_call: TRBV21-1; clone_size: few; j_call: TRBJ1-1; cdr3_nt: TGTGCCAGCTCTCCAATGGGTTACACTGAAGCTTTCTTT; cdr3_aa: CASSPMGYTEAFF
d_call: -; v_call: TRBV5-1; clone_size: -; j_call: TRBJ1-5; cdr3_nt: TGCGCCAGCAGCTTGGTGGCGGGACTCAATCAGCCCCAGCATTTT; cdr3_aa: CASSLVAGLNQPQHF
d_call: TRBD1; v_call: TRBV11-2; clone_size: -; j_call: TRBJ1-3; cdr3_nt: TGTGCCAGCAGCTTTCGGACAGGAACCATGCAAAACTCTGGAAACACCATATATTTT; cdr3_aa: CASSFRTGTMQNSGNTIYF
d_call: -; v_call: TRBV6-6; clone_size: -; j_call: TRBJ1-5; cdr3_nt: TGTGCCAGCAGCCGATCCTCGGGGGCTAGCAATCAGCCCCAGCATTTT; cdr3_aa: CASSRSSGASNQPQHF
d_call: -; v_call: TRBV6-2/TRBV6-3; clone_size: -; j_call: TRBJ2-7; cdr3_nt: TGTGCCAGCAGTTACGACCGACAGTCACACTACGAGCAGTACTTC; cdr3_aa: CASSYDRQSHYEQYF
d_call: -; v_call: TRBV2; clone_size: -; j_call: TRBJ2-5; cdr3_nt: TGTGCCAGCAGTGACGGGGAGCGAGAGACCCAGTACTTC; cdr3_aa: CASSDGERETQYF